The 14 T cell receptor beta chains below were found in one sample sequenced in a study of T cell responses to AZD1222 COVID-19 vaccine. Sequencing used immunoSEQ multiplex PCR; TCRdb keeps in-frame clones, though not all of them. In the table there are some 96,000 clones, around 90% of which are singletons. The sequencing here drew on peripheral blood, taken on day 0 of AZD1222 vaccination. The source of these receptors is an adult in good health.

The chain carries TRBV9 and TRBJ1-2; D gene uncertain. The germline V gene encodes CDR1 SGDLS and CDR2 YYNGEE. The germline V and J ends were trimmed by 2 bases and 4 bases, with 15 bases remaining between them. The CDR3 contains 15 residues. CDR3: CASSVTPEGIYGYTF. CDR3 bases: TGTGCCAGCAGCGTTACCCCGGAGGGTATCTATGGCTACACCTTC.

This clone was found a few times. The rearrangement joins TRBV4-2 to TRBJ2-5; TRBD2 aligns across 7 bases. V gave up 0 bases and J gave up 5 bases; unmatched junction bases: 12. The germline gives CDR1 LGHNA, CDR2 YNFKEQ. The CDR3 extends over 17 amino acids. As DNA, the CDR3 is TGTGCCAGCAGCCAAGATGGGAGTACGGGAGGCTCGGAGACCCAGTACTTC. Residues: CASSQDGSTGGSETQYF.

The DNA for the CDR3 is TGTGCCAGTCATAGACAGAACTATGGCTACACCTTC. It specifies CASHRQNYGYTF. The chain is built from TRBV19 and TRBJ1-2; D may be TRBD1 (5 bases). Trimming left V 8 bases short and J 2 bases short, with 9 bases between. The CDR3 is made up of 12 amino acids. CDR1 and CDR2 from the germline V gene are LNHDA and SQIVND (reference sequence).

The chain recombines TRBV28 with TRBJ2-4; possibly TRBD1 or TRBD2 for D (5 bases each). Trimming cost V 3 bases and J 4 bases, with 10 bases left between them. CDR1 is MDHEN, CDR2 SYDVKM, per germline. The CDR3 consists of 14 residues. The CDR3 nucleotides read TGTGCCAGCAGTTTGGGGACGGCGAAAAACATTCAGTACTTC. This codes for CASSLGTAKNIQYF.

The rearrangement joins TRBV28 to TRBJ1-4, with D hard to call. V was clipped by 6 bases and J by 6 bases, with 20 bases between them. Germline V gives CDR1 MDHEN, CDR2 SYDVKM. There are 16 residues in the CDR3. The CDR3 DNA reads as TGTGCCAGCAGCCCACAGCACTTTTGGAGGGATGAAAAACTGTTTTTT. As protein: CASSPQHFWRDEKLFF.

The sample holds one count of this clone. The V and J genes are TRBV4-1 and TRBJ2-2; D may be TRBD1 (6 bases). The CDR3 length is 16 residues. Trimming removed 4 bases at V and 2 bases at J, with 14 bases between. Germline CDR1 and CDR2: MGHRA and YSYEKL. The CDR3 spells CASSRQQGSNTGELFF. CDR3 in DNA: TGCGCCAGCAGCCGCCAACAGGGAAGTAACACCGGGGAGCTGTTTTTT.

This clone qualifies as medium-sized (0.01 to 0.1%). The genes are TRBV7-6 and TRBJ2-1; 7 bases line up with TRBD2. V lost 1 base, J lost 9 bases, and 6 bases stayed unmatched. Germline V gene sequence: CDR1 SGHVS, CDR2 FNYEAQ. CDR3 size: 14 residues. Here the CDR3 DNA reads TGTGCCAGCAGCTTAGGGCTAGCGGTCTCTGAGCAGTTCTTC. Translation gives CASSLGLAVSEQFF. Looking up the rest from reference TRBV7-6 and TRBJ2-1 gives the full variable domain: GAGVSQSPRYKVTKRGQDVALRCDPISGHVSLYWYRQALGQGPEFLTYFNYEAQQDKSGLPNDRFSAERPEGSISTLTIQRTEQRDSAMYRCASSLGLAVSEQFFGPGTRLTVL.

V usage is TRBV11-3 and J usage is TRBJ2-1, with D tentatively TRBD1 (5 bases). V lost 5 bases to trimming and J lost 8 bases, with 19 bases between them. The CDR3 totals 15 residues. CDR1 SGHNT and CDR2 YENEEA come from the germline V gene. CDR3 nucleotide sequence: TGTGCCAGCAGCCTTACCCAGGGCAAGACATATGAGCAGTTCTTC. It codes for CASSLTQGKTYEQFF.

The chain uses TRBV19 and TRBJ2-3; possibly TRBD1 for D (6 bases). The CDR3 has 14 residues. With 4 bases removed from V and 2 bases from J, the gap between germline ends came to 10 bases. Germline lookup yields CDR1 LNHDA and CDR2 SQIVND (reference sequence). The chain's CDR3 is CASSNPGVTDTQYF. The CDR3 DNA is TGTGCCAGTAGTAACCCAGGGGTCACAGATACGCAGTATTTT.

V and J are TRBV5-1 and TRBJ2-7, with 8 positions matching TRBD1. Germline CDR1 reads SGHRS; CDR2 reads YFSETQ. This CDR3 region has 15 residues. The J segment lost 2 bases and the V segment lost 3 bases, leaving 7 bases of the junction unmatched. CDR3 region: CASSWDRPATYEQYF. CDR3 coding DNA: TGCGCCAGCAGCTGGGACAGGCCAGCCACCTACGAGCAGTACTTC.

The genes are TRBV9 and TRBJ2-1, with D hard to call. V lost 0 bases and J lost 0, with 4 bases in between. The CDR3 sequence is 14 residues long. CDR1 SGDLS and CDR2 YYNGEE come from the germline V gene. The CDR3 DNA reads TGTGCCAGCAGCGTAGGGAGCTCCTACAATGAGCAGTTCTTC. Translating gives CASSVGSSYNEQFF. Using reference TRBV9 and TRBJ2-1 for the parts outside the CDR3, the full variable domain is DSGVTQTPKHLITATGQRVTLRCSPRSGDLSVYWYQQSLDQGLQFLIQYYNGEERAKGNILERFSAQQFPDLHSELNLSSLELGDSALYFCASSVGSSYNEQFFGPGTRLTVL.

This sequence joins TRBV5-6 and TRBJ2-5; 7 positions match TRBD1. The CDR3 is 14 residues long. The germline gives CDR1 SGHDT, CDR2 YYEEEE. With V trimmed by 1 base and J by 2 bases, 2 bases remained unmatched. CDR3 nucleotides: TGTGCCAGCAGCTTGATGGGACAGCAAGAGACCCAGTACTTC. Protein: CASSLMGQQETQYF. The variable domain in full, completed from reference TRBV5-6 and TRBJ2-5, reads DAGVTQSPTHLIKTRGQQVTLRCSPKSGHDTVSWYQQALGQGPQFIFQYYEEEERQRGNFPDRFSGHQFPNYSSELNVNALLLGDSALYLCASSLMGQQETQYFGPGTRLLVL.

CDR3 residues: CASQGNPSNNEQFF. CDR3 nucleotide sequence: TGTGCGTCACAGGGGAACCCTTCAAACAATGAGCAGTTCTTC. The chain employs TRBV27 and TRBJ2-1; 7 nucleotides match TRBD1. CDR1 is MNHEY and CDR2 is SMNVEV in the germline V gene (reference sequence). The CDR3 extends over 14 amino acids.

This sequence joins TRBV5-5 and TRBJ1-1; tentative D call: TRBD1 (6 bases). The V gene lost 4 bases and the J gene lost 0 bases, with 10 bases spanning the gap. There are 14 residues in the CDR3. CDR1 SGHKS and CDR2 YYEKEE come from the germline V gene (reference sequence). CDR3 in amino acids: CASSLTGVNTEAFF. In DNA form, the CDR3 reads TGTGCCAGCAGCCTGACAGGAGTGAACACTGAAGCTTTCTTT.